Shown below are 32 T cell receptor beta chains from a single sample sequenced in a study of T-cell reconstitution after alpha-beta-depleted transplantation in children. This sample's TCRbeta library carried unique molecular identifier barcodes. One entry per CDR3 protein results from TCRdb running MiXCR on the PCR reads. The profile covers 250,000 to 400,000 distinct CDR3 sequences, with about a quarter appearing a single time and roughly 9.8% taken by the ten largest. Specimen: PBMCs, mostly from graft donor cells, collected 180 days after TCRalphabeta/CD19-depleted stem cell transplant. The receptors stem from a male patient aged 10 to 17 who had a stem cell transplant for acute lymphoblastic leukemia, so the T cells may come from the graft donor.

The chain links TRBV27 to TRBJ2-7, with D perhaps TRBD1 (7 bases). CDR3 length equals 14 residues. The germline V and J ends were trimmed by 6 bases and 4 bases, with 16 bases remaining between them. CDR1 MNHEY and CDR2 SMNVEV come from the germline V gene (reference sequence). CDR3 in DNA: TGTGCCAGCAGCGGTCGGACAGGAGGGTACGAGCAGTACTTC. Its protein is CASSGRTGGYEQYF.

V usage is TRBV29-1 and J usage is TRBJ2-1, with D perhaps TRBD2 (6 bases). The V and J ends lost 7 bases and 4 bases respectively, with 20 bases between them. CDR1 and CDR2 (germline): SQVTM, ANQGSEA. The CDR3 spans 15 residues. This chain's CDR3 is CSARLVNLLYNEQFF. In DNA, the CDR3 is TGCAGCGCCCGACTAGTTAACTTGCTTTACAATGAGCAGTTCTTC.

V and J are TRBV28 and TRBJ2-5, with 10 nucleotides matching TRBD2. Germline CDR1 reads MDHEN; CDR2 reads SYDVKM. V lost 6 bases to trimming and J lost 2 bases; unmatched junction nucleotides: 6. The CDR3 sequence is 15 residues long. This chain's CDR3 is CASRRRTSGQETQYF. The CDR3 DNA is TGTGCCAGCAGGCGGAGGACTAGCGGACAAGAGACCCAGTACTTC.

This clonotype appeared a few times. V usage is TRBV7-6 and J usage is TRBJ2-1, with 9 bases identical to TRBD2. V lost 2 bases to trimming and J lost 8 bases; unmatched junction nucleotides: 10. Germline CDR1 is SGHVS and CDR2 is FNYEAQ. The CDR3 has 16 amino acids. CDR3 nucleotide sequence: TGTGCCAGCAGCTTATCATCGGGACTAGCTGGGGATGAGCAGTTCTTC. It is translated as CASSLSSGLAGDEQFF.

This clonotype has only a few counts. The rearrangement uses TRBV11-2 and TRBJ2-1, with 10 nucleotides matching TRBD2. Looked up from germline, CDR1 is SGHAT and CDR2 is FQNNGV. Germline trimming cut 5 bases from V and 2 bases from J; bases unmatched to any gene: 15. The CDR3 consists of 19 residues. CDR3 coding DNA: TGTGCCAGCAGCCCCCGTCTCTCCTCTAGCGGGAGTACCTACAATGAGCAGTTCTTC. It yields the protein CASSPRLSSSGSTYNEQFF.

The chain uses TRBV4-1 and TRBJ2-2; D is undetermined. Germline CDR1 MGHRA, CDR2 YSYEKL. CDR3 length: 17 amino acids. Trimming cost V 1 base and J 2 bases, with 14 bases left between them. The CDR3 reads CASSQAFRALNTGELFF. Here the CDR3 DNA reads TGCGCCAGCAGCCAAGCGTTTCGGGCGCTTAACACCGGGGAGCTGTTTTTT.

This chain connects TRBV20-1 to TRBJ2-3, with D maybe TRBD2 (5 bases). CDR3 length: 14 residues. The ends were cut back, 6 bases at V and 4 bases at J, with 17 bases in the middle. Germline values: CDR1 DFQATT, CDR2 SNEGSKA (reference sequence). CDR3 DNA: TGCAGTGCCCGGAGGCGGGTCGGCCCAGATACGCAGTATTTT. Its protein product is CSARRRVGPDTQYF.

This clonotype was recorded a few times. CDR3 protein: CASSLPTSGASTDTQYF. For the CDR3, the DNA is TGTGCCAGCAGCTTGCCAACTAGCGGGGCTAGCACAGATACGCAGTATTTT. The chain combines TRBV7-6 with TRBJ2-3, with 10 bases fitting TRBD2. The germline V gene has CDR1 SGHVS and CDR2 FNYEAQ. With V trimmed by 3 bases and J by 0 bases, 6 bases remained unmatched. This CDR3 is 17 amino acids long.

V is TRBV25-1 and J is TRBJ2-3; the match to TRBD2 covers 13 bases. Germline trimming cut 6 bases from V and 6 bases from J; bases unmatched to any gene: 18. Germline CDR1 is MGHDK and CDR2 is SYGVNS. The CDR3 loop spans 19 amino acids. This CDR3 reads CASSFSGLAGKGLLDTQYF. CDR3 coding DNA: TGTGCCAGCAGCTTCTCGGGACTAGCGGGAAAGGGACTTTTGGATACGCAGTATTTT.

The count of this clonotype is one. V usage is TRBV20-1 and J usage is TRBJ2-1; D remains unclear. This CDR3 comprises 15 residues. Germline values: CDR1 DFQATT, CDR2 SNEGSKA (reference sequence). The germline V and J ends were trimmed by 0 bases and 4 bases, with 13 bases remaining between them. The CDR3: CSARDGSVRYNEQFF. In DNA form, the CDR3 reads TGCAGTGCTAGAGACGGAAGCGTGAGGTACAATGAGCAGTTCTTC.

The rearrangement joins TRBV3-1 to TRBJ2-7; TRBD2 matches at 8 bases. Unmatched junction bases numbered 13, after V lost 0 bases and J lost 0 bases. Looked up from germline, CDR1 is LGHDT and CDR2 is YNNKEL (reference sequence). The CDR3 is made up of 19 amino acids. The CDR3 reads CASSQDVGGPGLDSYEQYF. The DNA of the CDR3 is TGTGCCAGCAGCCAAGATGTAGGGGGACCGGGACTAGACTCCTACGAGCAGTACTTC.

The chain has TRBV4-1 and TRBJ2-3; 8 bases match TRBD2. This CDR3 is built from 17 residues. Unmatched junction bases numbered 6, after V lost 0 bases and J lost 1 base. Per germline, CDR1 MGHRA and CDR2 YSYEKL. This chain's CDR3 is CASSQDLLAEGTDTQYF. CDR3 coding DNA: TGCGCCAGCAGCCAAGATTTACTAGCGGAGGGCACAGATACGCAGTATTTT.

This clonotype was counted only a few times. This chain uses TRBV5-1 with TRBJ2-4, with 9 bases lining up with TRBD2. The J segment lost 3 bases and the V segment lost 4 bases, leaving 2 bases of the junction unmatched. This CDR3 comprises 14 residues. Germline loops: CDR1 SGHRS, CDR2 YFSETQ. CDR3 residues: CASSQTSGKNIQYF. The DNA for the CDR3 is TGCGCCAGCAGCCAGACTAGCGGCAAAAACATTCAGTACTTC.

A few counts support this clonotype. The chain recombines TRBV9 with TRBJ2-7; D possibly corresponds to TRBD1 (6 bases). This CDR3 is built from 15 residues. V lost 3 bases and J lost 0, with 13 bases in between. Germline loops: CDR1 SGDLS, CDR2 YYNGEE. In DNA form, the CDR3 reads TGTGCCAGCAGCGAAACGTGGGGGCTCTCCTACGAGCAGTACTTC. This codes for CASSETWGLSYEQYF.

This clonotype was seen only a few times. A read error may account for a junction end that differs from germline. This chain joins TRBV6-5 and TRBJ2-7; 10 bases line up with TRBD1. This CDR3 is built from 12 residues. Germline assignment: CDR1 MNHEY and CDR2 SVGAGI. CDR3 in amino acids: CASSYRDRGLTF. The CDR3 DNA sequence: TGTGCCAGCAGTTACCGGGACAGGGGTCTAACCTTC.

This clonotype was seen a handful of times. This chain joins TRBV27 and TRBJ2-3, with 7 bases fitting TRBD1. Per the germline V gene, CDR1 is MNHEY and CDR2 is SMNVEV (reference sequence). This CDR3 contains 16 residues. After removal of 4 bases from V and 2 bases from J, the junction contained 9 bases not matched to a gene. Here the CDR3 DNA reads TGTGCCAGCAGTTCGCCGACAGGGCCCTACACAGATACGCAGTATTTT. Translating gives CASSSPTGPYTDTQYF.

The chain joins TRBV2 to TRBJ2-2; 7 nucleotides match TRBD2. The CDR3 has 15 amino acids. Germline CDR1 reads SNHLY; CDR2 reads FYNNEI. V gave up 3 bases and J gave up 6 bases; unmatched junction bases: 7. This CDR3 is CASSEAGRGPGELFF. The CDR3 DNA reads as TGTGCCAGCAGTGAGGCAGGGAGGGGCCCCGGGGAGCTGTTTTTT.

J is TRBJ2-2 and V is TRBV7-6; unclear D gene. The V gene lost 2 bases and the J gene lost 3 bases, with 19 bases spanning the gap. CDR3 length equals 18 residues. Germline V gene data show CDR1 as SGHVS and CDR2 as FNYEAQ. CDR3 protein: CASSLIHSGLSYTGELFF. CDR3 DNA: TGTGCCAGCAGCTTAATTCACTCGGGCCTCTCCTACACCGGGGAGCTGTTTTTT.

This clonotype has only a few counts. The rearrangement links TRBV12-3 or TRBV12-4 to TRBJ1-5; D perhaps matches TRBD1 (5 bases). This CDR3 has 14 residues. The V end was cut by 3 bases, the J end by 7 bases, with 13 bases between. The chain's CDR3 is CASSLSGTRQPQHF. CDR3 coding DNA: TGTGCCAGCAGTTTGTCCGGGACCCGACAGCCCCAGCATTTT.

This clonotype showed up just a few times. The V and J genes are TRBV5-1 and TRBJ1-5; 11 positions agree with TRBD1. The V gene's germline CDR1 is SGHRS and CDR2 YFSETQ. Losses at the gene ends were 4 bases for V and 0 bases for J; bases not matched to a gene: 12. The CDR3 totals 19 residues. The CDR3 loop reads CASSIRGQGAWASNQPQHF. The CDR3 DNA sequence: TGCGCCAGCAGCATCCGTGGACAGGGGGCATGGGCTAGCAATCAGCCCCAGCATTTT. Full variable domain (rest looked up from reference TRBV5-1 and TRBJ1-5): KAGVTQTPRYLIKTRGQQVTLSCSPISGHRSVSWYQQTPGQGLQFLFEYFSETQRNKGNFPGRFSGRQFSNSRSEMNVSTLELGDSALYLCASSIRGQGAWASNQPQHFGDGTRLSIL.

This clonotype was found once. J is TRBJ1-2 and V is TRBV5-8; D is unclear. The germline gives CDR1 SGHTS, CDR2 YDEGEE. The CDR3 is 14 residues long. V lost 1 base and J lost 1, with 8 bases in between. The chain's CDR3 is CASSLPHLNYGYTF. The CDR3 DNA is TGTGCCAGCAGCTTGCCACATCTTAACTATGGCTACACCTTC.

This clonotype was observed many times. This chain joins TRBV7-2 and TRBJ2-5; maybe TRBD2 (6 bases). Germline CDR1 and CDR2: SGHTA and FQGNSA. Trimming shortened V by 0 bases and J by 5 bases, and 10 bases separated the two germline ends. The CDR3 is 14 amino acids. The CDR3 reads CASSLAGGGETQYF. CDR3 nucleotides: TGTGCCAGCAGCTTAGCGGGAGGTGGGGAGACCCAGTACTTC.

The table lists this clonotype with a few counts. J is TRBJ2-3 and V is TRBV11-3; 7 bases fit TRBD2. The germline CDR1 and CDR2 sequences are SGHNT and YENEEA. With 1 base clipped from V and 0 bases from J, the junction kept 7 bases outside the gene matches. There are 17 residues in the CDR3. The CDR3 region is CASSLGTSPYSTDTQYF. In DNA form, the CDR3 reads TGTGCCAGCAGCTTAGGGACTAGTCCGTATAGCACAGATACGCAGTATTTT. The full variable domain, in which reference TRBV11-3 and TRBJ2-3 provide the parts outside the CDR3, is EAGVVQSPRYKIIEKKQPVAFWCNPISGHNTLYWYLQNLGQGPELLIRYENEEAVDDSQLPKDRFSAERLKGVDSTLKIQPAELGDSAVYLCASSLGTSPYSTDTQYFGPGTRLTVL.

This clonotype was counted between two and nine times. This chain connects TRBV6-5 to TRBJ2-1; D might be TRBD2 (5 bases). Trimming removed 2 bases from V and 2 bases from J, with 7 bases in between. The germline CDR1 and CDR2 sequences are MNHEY and SVGAGI. The CDR3 contains 14 residues. The CDR3 protein is CASSYRGAYNEQFF. DNA for the CDR3: TGTGCCAGCAGTTACCGGGGAGCCTACAATGAGCAGTTCTTC.

The J gene is TRBJ2-7, the V gene TRBV12-3 or TRBV12-4; no definite D call. The V gene lost 4 bases and the J gene lost 1 base, with 11 bases spanning the gap. The CDR3 length is 14 residues. The CDR3 DNA reads as TGTGCCAGCAGTTCGCTTGGGATATCCTACGAGCAGTACTTC. It encodes CASSSLGISYEQYF.

Only a few counts were recorded for this clonotype. The genes are TRBV20-1 and TRBJ2-3, with D possibly matching TRBD2 (5 bases). Germline lookup yields CDR1 DFQATT and CDR2 SNEGSKA (reference sequence). Deletions cut 3 bases from V and 10 bases from J, with 14 bases between. This CDR3 has 12 amino acids. The CDR3 is CSASDPARAQYF. CDR3 coding DNA: TGCAGTGCTAGTGACCCGGCGAGGGCGCAGTATTTT.

The V gene is TRBV20-1, the J gene TRBJ1-4; D is perhaps TRBD1 (5 bases). V lost 0 bases and J 3 bases, leaving 11 bases between the germline ends. The length of the CDR3 is 15 residues. Germline CDR1 DFQATT, CDR2 SNEGSKA (reference sequence). The CDR3: CSAREAGGSNEKLFF. The CDR3 nucleotides read TGCAGTGCTAGAGAGGCCGGGGGATCTAATGAAAAACTGTTTTTT.

This clonotype was picked up a small number of times. The chain combines TRBV6-5 with TRBJ1-2; D is ambiguous. This CDR3 is 17 amino acids long. V was cut by 4 bases and J by 2 bases, with 20 bases left in between. CDR1 MNHEY and CDR2 SVGAGI come from the germline V gene. CDR3 protein: CASSFYRANGPNYGYTF. The DNA for the CDR3 is TGTGCCAGCAGTTTCTACCGGGCCAACGGCCCCAACTATGGCTACACCTTC.

This clonotype has more than one count but fewer than ten. This chain connects TRBV3-1 to TRBJ2-1; D is undetermined. The germline CDR1 and CDR2 sequences are LGHDT and YNNKEL (reference sequence). There are 15 residues in the CDR3. Trimming removed 0 bases from V and 3 bases from J, with 9 bases in between. The DNA for the CDR3 is TGTGCCAGCAGCCAAGAAAAGCAGCTCTACAATGAGCAGTTCTTC. Residues: CASSQEKQLYNEQFF.

The chain has TRBV7-6 and TRBJ2-1, with TRBD2 identical over 7 bases. Germline-derived CDR1 and CDR2 are SGHVS and FNYEAQ. The CDR3 totals 17 residues. The trim removed 0 bases at V and 3 bases at J, leaving 8 bases unmatched. CDR3 sequence: CASSLAMAGALYNEQFF. Written as DNA, the CDR3 is TGTGCCAGCAGCTTAGCAATGGCGGGAGCGCTCTACAATGAGCAGTTCTTC.

This rearrangement joins TRBV11-2 to TRBJ1-1; D unclear. The V end was cut by 5 bases, the J end by 1 base, with 11 bases between. The germline CDR1 and CDR2 sequences are SGHAT and FQNNGV. The CDR3 consists of 14 residues. The CDR3 DNA sequence: TGTGCCAGCAGCCCCCCCGGCGCGAACACTGAAGCTTTCTTT. Its translation: CASSPPGANTEAFF. The full variable domain, completed using reference TRBV11-2 and TRBJ1-1, is EAGVAQSPRYKIIEKRQSVAFWCNPISGHATLYWYQQILGQGPKLLIQFQNNGVVDDSQLPKDRFSAERLKGVDSTLKIQPAKLEDSAVYLCASSPPGANTEAFFGQGTRLTVV.

The sample holds a few counts of this clonotype. This chain joins TRBV18 and TRBJ1-2; TRBD1 matches at 10 bases. J lost 8 bases, V lost 4 bases, and 7 bases had no gene match. The CDR3 runs to 14 residues. Germline CDR1 reads KGHSH; CDR2 reads LQKENI. This CDR3 reads CASSQGQGDGGYTF. In DNA, the CDR3 is TGTGCCAGCTCACAAGGACAGGGGGACGGAGGCTACACCTTC.